This T cell receptor (beta chain) comes out of a study of blood T cell repertoires in COVID-19. As for the study in general: Collection of acute and convalescent COVID-19 samples took place in the United States, Italy and Spain. T cells, B-cell-depleted T cells, or PBMCs supplied cDNA or gDNA.

As handled by the study authors: Scientists estimated how many nucleated cells there were by amplifying reference gene primers. Sequencing used immunoSEQ multiplex PCR; TCRdb keeps in-frame clones, though not all of them. That table supplies the V and J calls and clone size; D and trimming were determined from the DNA. The repertoire holds roughly 230,000 clones, with more than 65% as singletons. The junction had 7 bases not matched to a gene; V was cut back by 5 bases and J by 9 bases. The length of the CDR3 is 16 residues. Germline assignment: CDR1 MRHNA and CDR2 SNTAGT. The TCR was taken from a man aged 45-65 years with active or convalescent COVID-19. This sequence joins TRBV6-4 and TRBJ2-1; TRBD2 matches at 16 bases. Sequenced input: peripheral blood. The CDR3 is CASSPGTSGGAVEQFF. The CDR3, as DNA: TGTGCCAGCAGTCCGGGGACTAGCGGGGGGGCCGTTGAGCAGTTCTTC.